This is a list of T cell receptor beta chains from one sample in a study of blood T cells in healthy people across ages. One entry per CDR3 protein, called by TCRdb with MiXCR from the 5' RACE reads. Among approximately 1,100,000 distinct CDR3 sequences listed, 40% to 50% were seen once. The sequencing sample was made of blood. The receptors derive from a woman in her sixties or seventies in good health. The CDR3 runs from the conserved cysteine through the conserved F or W. A D gene is named only where the DNA matches it firmly. Clone size, where shown, is once, few, many, or a class for clones that have expanded.

len | abundance | j_gene | v_gene | d_gene | CDR3nt | CDR3aa
16 | few | TRBJ2-6 | TRBV20-1 | TRBD1 | TGCAGTGCAAGACGGACAGGGGGCGCTGGGGCCAACGTCCTGACTTTC | CSARRTGGAGANVLTF
15 | many | TRBJ2-1 | TRBV20-1 | TRBD2 | TGCAGTGCCAGACCGGGAGGCCGCTCCTACAATGAGCAGTTCTTC | CSARPGGRSYNEQFF
15 | - | TRBJ1-5 | TRBV20-1 | - | TGCAGTGCTAGTCAACAGGGTCTGAGCAATCAGCCCCAGCATTTT | CSASQQGLSNQPQHF
15 | - | TRBJ1-2 | TRBV20-1 | TRBD1 | TGCAGTGCTAGCAGAGACGGACAGGGTACCTATGGCTACACCTTC | CSASRDGQGTYGYTF
15 | - | TRBJ2-5 | TRBV7-4 | TRBD2 | TGTGCCAGCAGCCTAGGAGGCGTAGCGGGAGAGACCCAGTACTTC | CASSLGGVAGETQYF
13 | few | TRBJ1-2 | TRBV6-5 | - | TGTGCCAGCAGTGCTCTGTTGGTGTATGGCTACACCTTC | CASSALLVYGYTF
16 | - | TRBJ2-7 | TRBV5-1 | TRBD2 | TGCGCCAGCAGCTTGGTATTGGGGGGGAGGAGCCACGAGCAGTACTTC | CASSLVLGGRSHEQYF
15 | - | TRBJ2-7 | TRBV28 | TRBD2 | TGTGCCAGCAGACGGACCGGGACTAGCGTCAACGAGCAGTACTTC | CASRRTGTSVNEQYF
16 | - | TRBJ2-3 | TRBV27 | TRBD2 | TGTGCCAGCAGTTTATTAGCGGGAGATGGTACAGATACGCAGTATTTT | CASSLLAGDGTDTQYF
14 | - | TRBJ2-7 | TRBV7-2 | - | TGTGCCAGCAGCTTCTTACTTAAAGGCGGCGAGCAGTACTTC | CASSFLLKGGEQYF
12 | - | TRBJ2-5 | TRBV30 | - | TGTGCCTGGGGGCCGTTCGGAGAGACCCTGTACTTC | CAWGPFGETLYF
15 | - | TRBJ2-3 | TRBV5-1 | TRBD1 | TGCGCCAGCAGCAACAGGGGATTGGACACAGATACGCAGTATTTT | CASSNRGLDTDTQYF
12 | few | TRBJ2-7 | TRBV29-1 | - | TGCAGCGTTGAGGGGAAGGCCTACGAGCAGTACTTC | CSVEGKAYEQYF
16 | few | TRBJ2-3 | TRBV9 | TRBD1 | TGTGCCAGCAGCGCCCACGGACAGGGAGCGGGAGATACGCAGTATTTT | CASSAHGQGAGDTQYF
16 | - | TRBJ2-7 | TRBV9 | TRBD2 | TGTGCCAGCAGCGTAGGCCCGGGACTAGTTCTTGGCGAGCAGTACTTC | CASSVGPGLVLGEQYF